A single sample is the source of the 15 T cell receptor beta chains below, sequenced in a study of blood T cell repertoires in COVID-19. Assay used: immunoSEQ multiplex PCR; TCRdb lists only in-frame clones, some missing. Counted here are nearly 200,000 clones, around 80% occurring once; the ten biggest clones make up about 6.9%. Sequencing was performed on peripheral blood. These receptors originate from a human donor with acute or convalescent COVID-19. The donor label of this sample is uncertain.

Only a few counts were recorded for this clone. J is TRBJ1-5 and V is TRBV28; possibly TRBD1 for D (5 bases). This CDR3 is 14 amino acids long. CDR1 MDHEN and CDR2 SYDVKM come from the germline V gene. V lost 5 bases to trimming and J lost 2 bases, with 10 bases between them. The CDR3 nucleotides read TGTGCCAGCAGTAGGACACGACGCAATCAGCCCCAGCATTTT. Protein: CASSRTRRNQPQHF.

This chain links TRBV3-1 (or the pseudogene TRBV3-2) with TRBJ2-3; 12 bases line up with TRBD2. Germline loops: CDR1 LGHDT, CDR2 YNNKEL (reference sequence). V gave up 5 bases and J gave up 0 bases; unmatched junction bases: 6. CDR3 length: 17 residues. The CDR3 DNA reads as TGTGCCAGCAGCTTGATCGGGACTAGCGGGAGCACAGATACGCAGTATTTT. This translates into CASSLIGTSGSTDTQYF.

This chain links TRBV27 with TRBJ1-2; D is perhaps TRBD1 (5 bases). V was shortened by 8 bases and J by 2 bases, with 15 bases between the two germline ends. The germline V gene has CDR1 MNHEY and CDR2 SMNVEV (reference sequence). This CDR3 comprises 14 residues. CDR3 loop: CASARRDFNYGYTF. CDR3 nucleotide sequence: TGTGCCAGCGCCAGGCGGGACTTCAACTATGGCTACACCTTC.

This clone occurred a few times. This sequence joins TRBV11-2 and TRBJ1-4; weak D call: TRBD1 (5 bases). V shed 1 base and J shed 8 bases, with 17 bases lying between them. The CDR3 contains 16 residues. CDR1 and CDR2 (germline): SGHAT, FQNNGV. The CDR3 here is CASSLVGRGRGEKLFF. CDR3 DNA sequence: TGTGCCAGCAGCTTAGTAGGCCGGGGTCGGGGGGAAAAACTGTTTTTT.

This chain links TRBV7-8 with TRBJ1-1; the match to TRBD1 covers 9 bases. The CDR3 runs to 16 residues. The trim removed 5 bases at V and 1 base at J, leaving 8 bases unmatched. Germline V gene data show CDR1 as SGHVS and CDR2 as FQNEAQ. The CDR3 sequence: CASSLIPTGGNTEAFF. The CDR3 DNA sequence: TGTGCCAGCAGCCTAATACCGACAGGGGGGAACACTGAAGCTTTCTTT.

This clone was seen once. The genes are TRBV4-2 and TRBJ2-7, with 13 bases fitting TRBD2. Germline CDR1 LGHNA, CDR2 YNFKEQ. The CDR3 is 17 residues long. The V segment lost 0 bases and the J segment 0 bases; nucleotides outside the gene matches: 2. Here the CDR3 reads CASSQELAGGSSYEQYF. CDR3 bases: TGTGCCAGCAGCCAAGAACTAGCGGGAGGGAGCTCCTACGAGCAGTACTTC.

This chain uses TRBV11-2 with TRBJ2-3, with D perhaps matching TRBD2 (6 bases). CDR3 length: 14 residues. Trimming took off 1 base at V and 6 bases at J, with 11 bases between the two ends. The germline V gene has CDR1 SGHAT and CDR2 FQNNGV. CDR3 sequence (DNA): TGTGCCAGCAGCTTAGGGAGGGCCATGGATACGCAGTATTTT. It encodes CASSLGRAMDTQYF.

This clone showed up just a few times. The rearrangement uses TRBV29-1 and TRBJ2-7; the match to TRBD1 covers 7 bases. With 5 bases clipped from V and 5 bases from J, the junction kept 9 bases outside the gene matches. CDR1 is SQVTM, CDR2 ANQGSEA, per germline. The CDR3 contains 13 residues. CDR3 bases: TGCAGCGTTTCCCGGACAGGAGGCAACGAGCAGTACTTC. It translates to CSVSRTGGNEQYF.

This chain links TRBV2 with TRBJ2-1, with TRBD2 matching 13 bases. The CDR3 is 16 amino acids. Germline values: CDR1 SNHLY, CDR2 FYNNEI. J was trimmed by 15 bases and V by 7 bases; bases with no gene match: 18. The CDR3 DNA sequence: TGTGCCAGCACCGGATTTGGGACTAGCGGGAAGGATCAGCCGTTCTTC. Protein: CASTGFGTSGKDQPFF.

CDR3 sequence: CAWSPGSETQYF. In DNA, the CDR3 is TGTGCCTGGAGTCCGGGGTCAGAGACCCAGTACTTC. The chain is built from TRBV30 and TRBJ2-5, with D possibly being TRBD2 (5 bases). V was trimmed by 2 bases and J by 4 bases, leaving 8 bases between them. In germline, CDR1 is GTSNPN, CDR2 SVGIG (reference sequence). The CDR3 contains 12 residues.

This chain uses TRBV6-2 or TRBV6-3 with TRBJ2-3, with a possible D match to TRBD1 (6 bases). The germline CDR1 and CDR2 sequences are MNHEY and SVGEGT. The CDR3 sequence is 18 residues long. Trimming removed 2 bases at V and 6 bases at J, with 24 bases between. Here the CDR3 DNA reads TGTGCCAGCAGTTACAGAGCCGGGACACCGGTTGCCGGGGATACGCAGTATTTT. Protein: CASSYRAGTPVAGDTQYF.

The chain recombines TRBV28 with TRBJ2-5; TRBD2 aligns across 9 bases. The germline V gene has CDR1 MDHEN and CDR2 SYDVKM. This CDR3 contains 15 residues. J lost 7 bases, V lost 5 bases, and 11 bases had no gene match. The DNA of the CDR3 is TGTGCCAGCAGTCCCGCGGGAGGGCGGAGGGGGACCCAGTACTTC. Residues: CASSPAGGRRGTQYF.

The chain is built from TRBV24-1 and TRBJ2-1, with a tentative D call TRBD1 (6 bases). The V gene lost 6 bases and the J gene lost 1 base, with 15 bases spanning the gap. This CDR3 has 16 residues. Germline values: CDR1 KGHDR, CDR2 SFDVKD. The CDR3 is CATSSQGKPSYNEQFF. CDR3 coding DNA: TGTGCCACCAGTTCACAGGGAAAACCTTCCTACAATGAGCAGTTCTTC.

The genes are TRBV3-1 (or the pseudogene TRBV3-2) and TRBJ2-6, with D possibly matching TRBD1 (5 bases). CDR3 size: 14 residues. Trimming shortened V by 1 base and J by 12 bases, and 13 bases separated the two germline ends. Germline lookup yields CDR1 LGHDT and CDR2 YNNKEL (reference sequence). The CDR3 loop is CASSQAAGIGVLTF. The DNA of the CDR3 is TGTGCCAGCAGCCAAGCCGCAGGGATTGGCGTCCTGACTTTC.

The chain employs TRBV6-6 and TRBJ1-2; no firm D call. The ends were cut back, 6 bases at V and 0 bases at J, with 5 bases in the middle. The CDR3 length is 12 residues. CDR1 is MNHNY, CDR2 SVGAGI, per germline (reference sequence). The CDR3 DNA reads as TGTGCCAGCAGACAGACTAACTATGGCTACACCTTC. Its translation is CASRQTNYGYTF.